The sequence of this T cell receptor beta chain was determined in a study of Ad26.COV2.S vaccination and SARS-CoV-2 variants. Looking at the study overall: In the COV1001 trial, the donor was in the Ad26.COV2.S arm. Intramuscular Ad26.COV2.S doses were given once or twice, 56 days apart.

The trim removed 5 bases at V and 2 bases at J, leaving 7 bases unmatched. The CDR3 sequence is 17 residues long. Germline CDR1 LNHDA, CDR2 SQIVND (reference sequence). Treatment described: some 20 received Ad26.COV2.S at low or high dose, single or two shots; a few received placebo; per-sample allocation not given. Day 63 after the first injection of vaccine or placebo was the sampling time. Study-level results: People who got the vaccine or the placebo had similar non-spike TCR breadth. Vaccine recipients posted higher spike-specific TCR breadth than their placebo counterparts.

On this clone itself: Antigen: not known.

The repertoire was sequenced with immunoSEQ multiplex PCR; TCRdb's copy has only in-frame clones and lacks some. The sample yields some 480,000 clones, around 85% seen once. The specimen was peripheral blood, collected in a trial of Ad26.COV2.S vaccine versus placebo. The sequence derives from a person aged 18-60 years who received the Ad26.COV2.S COVID-19 vaccine or a placebo. The rearrangement joins TRBV19 to TRBJ2-2, with 11 bases lining up with TRBD1. The CDR3 nucleotides are TGTGCCAGTAGTCCGACCGGGACAGGGGGAAACACCGGGGAGCTGTTTTTT. Its protein product is CASSPTGTGGNTGELFF.